These 23 T cell receptor beta chains came from one sample sequenced in a study of tissue T cells after allogeneic stem cell transplantation. The table came from immunoSEQ multiplex PCR; TCRdb's copy has only in-frame clones and leaves some out. Here the sample spans about 48,000 clones, roughly four fifths being singletons. The specimen was sorted cells pooled from one or two spleens. Source of these receptors: a pool of C57BL/6 mice in good health.

As concerns this clone: Mouse names are used for the genes. The DNA ends 1 residue before the CDR3 does, and the rest of the CDR3 is filled in from the germline J gene. V and J are TRBV14 and TRBJ1-6; 9 nucleotides align to TRBD1. Being an ORF, TRBJ1-6 has a function that is uncertain. The length of the CDR3 is 14 residues. Unmatched junction bases numbered 3, after V lost 4 bases and J lost 7 bases. The germline gives CDR1 SGHDT, CDR2 FRDEAV. The CDR3 DNA, read in part, is TGTGCCAGCAGTACAGGGGGCCGCAATTCGCCCCTCTAC. Its protein product is CASSTGGRNSPLY. The CDR3 reads in full as CASSTGGRNSPLYF.

There are a few counts of this clone. Genes and germline come from the mouse. The read gets to within 1 residue of the CDR3 end, and the germline J gene fills in the rest. In the same sample, other DNA sequences code for this CDR3. The rearrangement uses TRBV13-2 and TRBJ2-7, with 7 bases aligning to TRBD2. Germline V CDR1 and CDR2: NNHNN, SYGAGS (reference sequence). The V and J ends lost 2 bases and 0 bases, in that order; junction bases with no gene match: 2. The CDR3 runs 14 residues. CDR3 sequence: CASGDWGSSYEQYF. The part of the CDR3 DNA that was read is TGTGCCAGCGGTGACTGGGGGAGCTCCTATGAACAGTAC.

The count of this clone is one. Mouse germline and gene names are used. The sequenced fragment ends 1 residue before the CDR3 boundary, so the rest is inferred from the germline J gene. This rearrangement joins TRBV13-3 to TRBJ2-2, with 9 nucleotides matching TRBD2. Germline V gene sequence: CDR1 NNHDY, CDR2 SYVADS. The ends lost 5 bases at V and 1 base at J; junction bases unmatched: 0. This CDR3 has 14 amino acids. This chain's CDR3 is CASRDWGNTGQLYF. Incomplete CDR3 DNA: TGTGCCAGCAGGGACTGGGGAAACACCGGGCAGCTCTAC.

Concerning this clone: Gene names follow the mouse nomenclature. From the germline J gene comes the end of the CDR3, since the read stops 1 residue before it. This chain links TRBV12-1 with TRBJ1-2; 8 nucleotides agree with TRBD1. CDR1 and CDR2 (germline): SGHSN, HYEKVE. The V gene end was trimmed by 1 base and the J gene end by 4 bases; junction bases not matched to a gene: 4. The CDR3 runs to 14 residues. The CDR3 DNA, read in part, is TGTGCCAGCTCTCTGCAGGGGGCTTCCTCCGACTACACC. The encoded protein is CASSLQGASSDYT. The CDR3 in its entirety is CASSLQGASSDYTF.

As regards this clone: All gene names here are mouse names. The read ends 1 residue shy of where the CDR3 ends; the end is completed using the germline J gene. The rearrangement uses TRBV13-2 and TRBJ1-1; 9 bases align to TRBD1. V gave up 5 bases and J gave up 0 bases; unmatched junction bases: 2. CDR1 is NNHNN and CDR2 is SYGAGS in the germline V gene (reference sequence). The CDR3 is made up of 14 amino acids. The DNA read from the CDR3 is TGTGCCAGCGGCGGGGACAGGGCAAACACAGAAGTCTTC. Protein product: CASGGDRANTEVF. The entire CDR3 protein reads CASGGDRANTEVFF.

This clone turned up a few times. Gene names and germline refer to mouse. The read terminates 1 residue ahead of where the CDR3 ends, so the germline J gene completes it. The chain couples TRBV26 to TRBJ1-4; no firm D call. Germline V gives CDR1 KGHPV, CDR2 FQNQEV (reference sequence). Deletions cut 2 bases from V and 6 bases from J, with 4 bases between. The CDR3 sequence is 12 residues long. CDR3 DNA, as far as it was read: TGTGCCAGCAGTCTGATGGACGAAAGATTATTT. It is translated as CASSLMDERLF. The CDR3 as a whole reads CASSLMDERLFF.

Regarding this clone: Gene and germline names: mouse. The read stops 1 residue short of the end of the CDR3; the missing end is completed from the germline J gene. V usage is TRBV1 and J usage is TRBJ2-3, with 8 nucleotides matching TRBD1. Trimming at V came to 3 bases and at J to 1 base, leaving 3 bases not matched to a gene. The CDR3 has 15 amino acids. Germline V gene lookup returns CDR1 NSQYPW and CDR2 LRSPGD (reference sequence). The CDR3 sequence: CTCSADRARAETLYF. CDR3 DNA, as far as it was read: TGCACCTGCAGTGCGGACAGGGCCCGTGCAGAAACGCTGTAT. The variable domain in full, with the rest retrieved from reference TRBV1 and TRBJ2-3, is VTLLEQNPRWRLVPRGQAVNLRCILKNSQYPWMSWYQQDLQKQLQWLFTLRSPGDKEVKSLPGADYLATRVTDTELRLQVANMSQGRTLYCTCSADRARAETLYFGSGTRLTVL.

With regard to this clone: Gene names and germline match the mouse. The sequenced fragment ends 1 residue before the CDR3 boundary, so the rest is inferred from the germline J gene. V and J are TRBV3 and TRBJ2-5; D is undetermined. Trimming removed 4 bases at V and 3 bases at J, with 8 bases between. CDR1 and CDR2 from the germline V gene are SNHLY and FYNGKV (reference sequence). The CDR3 length is 13 residues. The part of the CDR3 DNA that was read is TGTGCCAGCAGCTCTCCGGGGCAAGACACCCAGTAC. Protein: CASSSPGQDTQY. The entire CDR3 protein reads CASSSPGQDTQYF. The variable domain in full, with the rest retrieved from reference TRBV3 and TRBJ2-5, is GPKVLQIPSHQIIDMGQMVTLNCDPVSNHLYFYWYKQILGQQMEFLVNFYNGKVMEKSKLFKDQFSVERPDGSYFTLKIQPTALEDSAVYFCASSSPGQDTQYFGPGTRLLVL.

Worth noting for this clone: Genes and germline are mouse. The missing CDR3 end, 1 residue past where the read stops, is filled in from the germline J gene. J is TRBJ2-3 and V is TRBV19, with a weak D call TRBD1 (5 bases). Germline assignment: CDR1 FNHDT and CDR2 SITEND (reference sequence). The V end was cut by 2 bases, the J end by 0 bases, with 10 bases between. This CDR3 has 15 amino acids. The CDR3 spells CASSMGRVSAETLYF. CDR3 DNA (partial): TGTGCCAGCAGTATGGGCAGGGTGAGTGCAGAAACGCTGTAT.

Remarks on this clone: The genes and germline here are from mouse. The DNA ends 1 residue before the CDR3 does, and the rest of the CDR3 is filled in from the germline J gene. The J gene is TRBJ2-7, the V gene TRBV29; D not resolved. The V gene's germline CDR1 is MSHET and CDR2 SYDVDS. Deletions cut 4 bases from V and 2 bases from J, with 6 bases between. The CDR3 is made up of 12 amino acids. The CDR3 here is CASSSQPYEQYF. The CDR3 DNA, read in part, is TGTGCTAGCAGTTCACAGCCCTATGAACAGTAC.

Comment on this clone: Mouse gene names apply. With the read ending 1 residue before the CDR3 end, the germline J gene is used to fill in that end. This chain joins TRBV20 and TRBJ1-6, with no clear D. TRBJ1-6 belongs to the ORF category, with a function that is uncertain. The CDR3 extends over 12 amino acids. The germline CDR1 and CDR2 sequences are GFQATS and STVNSAI. With 6 bases removed from V and 6 bases from J, the gap between germline ends came to 9 bases. The CDR3 loop reads CGAPTPNSPLYF. CDR3 DNA (partial): TGTGGTGCGCCAACGCCTAATTCGCCCCTCTAC.

As concerns this clone: The gene symbols are mouse symbols. The CDR3 goes on 1 residue after the read ends, and that part is filled in from the germline J gene. The V gene is TRBV26, the J gene TRBJ2-7; 9 bases map to TRBD2. Germline CDR1 and CDR2: KGHPV and FQNQEV (reference sequence). Trimming at V came to 1 base and at J to 0 bases, leaving 10 bases not matched to a gene. The CDR3 has 18 residues. CDR3 bases read: TGTGCCAGCAGTCTGTGGGAGGACTGGGGCCCGAGCTCCTATGAACAGTAC. Protein: CASSLWEDWGPSSYEQY. The full CDR3 is CASSLWEDWGPSSYEQYF.

For this clone: Genes and germline come from the mouse. The sequenced fragment ends 1 residue before the CDR3 boundary, so the rest is inferred from the germline J gene. The gene calls are TRBV31 and TRBJ1-1; no firm D call. Germline V gives CDR1 GKSSPN, CDR2 SITVG. Trimming cost V 0 bases and J 2 bases, with 7 bases left between them. The CDR3 length is 13 residues. The CDR3 DNA, read in part, is TGTGCCTGGAGTCTAGCAGGCAACACAGAAGTCTTC. It codes for CAWSLAGNTEVF. The whole CDR3 sequence is CAWSLAGNTEVFF.

To note about this clone: All gene names here are mouse names. The read is 1 residue too short to cover the CDR3 end, so that end is filled in from the germline J gene. The chain links TRBV29 to TRBJ2-7; 8 nucleotides align to TRBD1. The V segment lost 4 bases and the J segment 0 bases; nucleotides outside the gene matches: 8. Germline lookup yields CDR1 MSHET and CDR2 SYDVDS. CDR3 length equals 16 residues. CDR3 region: CASSSLRDRSSYEQYF. Partial CDR3 DNA: TGTGCTAGCAGTTCCCTCCGGGACAGGAGCTCCTATGAACAGTAC.

For this clone: The gene symbols are mouse symbols. The CDR3 is cut off 1 residue early in the read; its end comes from the germline J gene. The rearrangement uses TRBV31 and TRBJ2-5; no definite D call. CDR1 and CDR2 from the germline V gene are GKSSPN and SITVG. Trimming shortened V by 0 bases and J by 2 bases, and 6 bases separated the two germline ends. The CDR3 covers 13 residues. The sequenced CDR3 bases are TGTGCCTGGAGTCTCTACTTCCAAGACACCCAGTAC. It specifies CAWSLYFQDTQY. The CDR3 in its entirety is CAWSLYFQDTQYF.

A word on this clone: Mouse names are used for the genes. The read stops 1 residue short of the end of the CDR3; the missing end is completed from the germline J gene. The chain is built from TRBV17 and TRBJ2-3; 9 nucleotides line up with TRBD2. The germline gives CDR1 MNHDT, CDR2 YYDKIL. V shed 4 bases and J 1 base; nucleotides not matched to a gene: 3. This CDR3 region has 15 residues. CDR3 region: CASSTLGGGAETLYF. CDR3 DNA, as far as it was read: TGTGCTAGCAGTACCCTGGGGGGGGGTGCAGAAACGCTGTAT.

This clone occurred a few times. The listed genes are named as in mouse. With the read ending 1 residue before the CDR3 end, the germline J gene is used to fill in that end. V usage is TRBV13-2 and J usage is TRBJ2-1; TRBD2 aligns across 11 bases. The CDR3 runs to 14 residues. The V segment lost 4 bases and the J segment 5 bases; nucleotides outside the gene matches: 2. CDR1 and CDR2 (germline): NNHNN, SYGAGS (reference sequence). This CDR3 is CASGRLGGDAEQFF. The sequenced part of the CDR3 DNA is TGTGCCAGCGGTCGACTGGGGGGGGATGCTGAGCAGTTC.

Turning to this clone: Gene names are mouse gene names. The sequenced part of the CDR3 DNA is TGTGCCAGCAGTGATCAGATTTCCAACGAAAGATTATTT. Translation: CASSDQISNERLF. The complete CDR3 protein is CASSDQISNERLFF. V is TRBV13-3 and J is TRBJ1-4; D call uncertain. The CDR3 end lies 1 residue beyond the end of the read and is filled in from the germline J gene. Trimming pared 1 base from V and 0 bases from J, leaving 4 bases between. This CDR3 contains 14 residues. CDR1 is NNHDY, CDR2 SYVADS, per germline. Full variable domain (missing parts from reference TRBV13-3 and TRBJ1-4): EAAVTQSPRSKVAVTGGKVTLSCHQTNNHDYMYWYRQDTGHGLRLIHYSYVADSTEKGDIPDGYKASRPSQENFSLILELASLSQTAVYFCASSDQISNERLFFGHGTKLSVL.

In the case of this clone: The gene names here belong to mouse. The read comes to an end 1 residue before the CDR3 does, leaving the germline J gene to fill in the end. The chain employs TRBV12-1 and TRBJ1-5, with TRBD1 as a possible D gene (6 bases). V lost 0 bases and J lost 2, with 7 bases in between. The CDR3 is 14 amino acids. Germline CDR1 is SGHSN and CDR2 is HYEKVE. The CDR3 reads CASSLYRDNQAPLF. The CDR3 DNA, read in part, is TGTGCCAGCTCTCTCTACAGGGACAACCAGGCTCCGCTT.

In regard to this clone: All gene names here are mouse names. The read is 1 residue too short to cover the CDR3 end, so that end is filled in from the germline J gene. This sequence joins TRBV16 and TRBJ2-5, with 9 nucleotides matching TRBD2. Germline CDR1 is SGHSA and CDR2 is FRNQAP. The V segment lost 5 bases and the J segment 6 bases; nucleotides outside the gene matches: 6. The CDR3 has 14 amino acids. The CDR3 reads CASSPGLGSDTQYF. The covered CDR3 bases are TGTGCAAGCAGCCCCGGACTGGGGTCTGACACCCAGTAC. The full variable domain, completed using reference TRBV16 and TRBJ2-5, is NAGVIQTPRHKVTGKGQEATLWCEPISGHSAVFWYRQTIVQGLEFLTYFRNQAPIDDSGMPKERFSAQMPNQSHSTLKIQSTQPQDSAVYLCASSPGLGSDTQYFGPGTRLLVL.

Worth noting for this clone: Here the gene names and germline are mouse. The read falls 1 residue short of the CDR3 end, and the missing part is taken from the germline J gene. V usage is TRBV13-3 and J usage is TRBJ2-7, with 10 nucleotides matching TRBD1. This CDR3 contains 14 residues. CDR1 NNHDY and CDR2 SYVADS come from the germline V gene. Trimming took 5 bases from V and 3 from J; bases not matched to a gene: 5. The CDR3 bases that were read are TGTGCCAGCAGCCCCGGGACAGGGGACTATGAACAGTAC. Protein sequence: CASSPGTGDYEQY. In full, the CDR3 is CASSPGTGDYEQYF.

In this sample, this clone turned up a few times. Each gene name is a mouse one. The CDR3 end is not reached by the read, which stops 1 residue before it; the germline J gene fills it in. The chain employs TRBV19 and TRBJ2-7; TRBD1 is a possible D gene (5 bases). There are 12 residues in the CDR3. Trimming removed 2 bases from V and 7 bases from J, with 10 bases in between. Germline V lookup: CDR1 FNHDT, CDR2 SITEND (reference sequence). The DNA read from the CDR3 is TGTGCCAGCAGTATCGAGGGGAACGAACAGTAC. Encoded protein: CASSIEGNEQY. The entire CDR3 protein reads CASSIEGNEQYF.

On this clone itself: Gene names are the mouse ones. The CDR3 bases that were read are TGTGCCAGCGGTGATTCCGACTGGGGGGGCAGGGACACCCAGTAC. This gives the protein CASGDSDWGGRDTQY. The whole CDR3 region reads CASGDSDWGGRDTQYF. The chain has TRBV13-2 and TRBJ2-5; 12 bases are shared with TRBD2. Read coverage stops 1 residue before the CDR3 terminus; the germline J gene supplies the remainder. Per germline, CDR1 NNHNN and CDR2 SYGAGS (reference sequence). The CDR3 loop spans 16 amino acids. V shed 1 base and J 6 bases; nucleotides not matched to a gene: 6.